Listed below are T cell receptor beta chains from one sample, sequenced in a study of blood T cell repertoires in COVID-19. TCRdb's table, derived via immunoSEQ multiplex PCR, lists solely in-frame clones and lacks some. The table lists about 170,000 clones, 70% to 90% of them singletons, with 7.5% to 9.5% in the top ten. Sequencing used peripheral blood. The origin of the receptors is a middle-aged man who had recovered from COVID-19. The CDR3 runs from the conserved cysteine through the conserved F or W. A D gene is named only where the DNA matches it firmly. The size of a clone is reported for some rows only, either as once, few or many, or as a class for expanded clones.

clone_size | d_call | j_call | cdr3_length | v_call | cdr3_aa | cdr3_nt
. | . | TRBJ1-5 | 11 | TRBV7-9 | CASSQGAAFHF | TGTGCCAGCAGCCAAGGGGCCGCCTTTCATTTT
. | TRBD1 | TRBJ2-1 | 15 | TRBV4-2 | CASSQGGGALNEQFF | TGTGCCAGCAGCCAAGGAGGGGGCGCACTAAATGAGCAGTTCTTC
. | . | TRBJ2-7 | 14 | TRBV3-1/TRBV3-2 | CASSQDRVYHEQYF | TGTGCCAGCAGCCAAGACAGGGTCTACCACGAGCAGTACTTC
. | TRBD2 | TRBJ2-1 | 16 | TRBV6-5 | CASSYSPGLASNEQFF | TGTGCCAGCAGTTACTCCCCGGGACTAGCCAGCAATGAGCAGTTCTTC
. | TRBD2 | TRBJ2-3 | 16 | TRBV3-1/TRBV3-2 | CASSQGGRGNTDTQYF | TGTGCCAGCAGCCAAGGGGGGAGGGGAAACACAGATACGCAGTATTTT
. | TRBD1 | TRBJ1-2 | 13 | TRBV12-3/TRBV12-4 | CASSLDRGTGYTF | TGTGCCAGCAGTCTGGACAGGGGGACTGGCTACACCTTC
. | . | TRBJ2-7 | 15 | TRBV18 | CASSPNGGTGYEQYF | TGTGCCAGCTCACCAAACGGAGGAACCGGCTACGAGCAGTACTTC
. | TRBD1 | TRBJ1-1 | 14 | TRBV6-5 | CASSYRGGHTEAFF | TGTGCCAGCAGTTACAGAGGGGGCCACACTGAAGCTTTCTTT
. | . | TRBJ2-7 | 13 | TRBV5-6 | CASSSTAGNEQYF | TGTGCCAGCAGTTCCACTGCAGGGAACGAGCAGTACTTC
. | . | TRBJ2-2 | 14 | TRBV2 | CASSVRTATGELFF | TGTGCCAGCAGTGTAAGGACAGCAACCGGGGAGCTGTTTTTT
. | . | TRBJ2-5 | 14 | TRBV11-2 | CASSTGLSQETQYF | TGTGCATCCTCAACGGGACTCTCACAAGAGACCCAGTACTTC
. | . | TRBJ2-5 | 15 | TRBV24-1 | CATSEQSGMWETQYF | TGTGCCACCAGTGAGCAATCAGGGATGTGGGAGACCCAGTACTTC
. | TRBD1 | TRBJ1-2 | 14 | TRBV19 | CASRDRGRNYGYTF | TGTGCCAGTCGGGACAGGGGGCGCAACTATGGCTACACCTTC
. | . | TRBJ1-4 | 16 | TRBV30 | CAWSSTKRAGGEKLFF | TGTGCCTGGAGTTCGACAAAAAGGGCGGGCGGAGAAAAACTGTTTTTT
. | TRBD2 | TRBJ2-3 | 16 | TRBV3-1/TRBV3-2 | CASSQDPAGGSDTQYF | TGTGCCAGCAGCCAAGACCCAGCGGGGGGTTCAGATACGCAGTATTTT
. | TRBD1 | TRBJ2-1 | 17 | TRBV27 | CASSSVRDRGSYNEQFF | TGTGCCAGCAGCTCTGTCCGAGACAGGGGCTCCTACAATGAGCAGTTCTTC
. | TRBD1 | TRBJ1-2 | 12 | TRBV7-9 | CASSLGGQGGTF | TGTGCCAGCAGCTTAGGAGGACAGGGTGGCACCTTC
. | . | TRBJ2-6 | 12 | TRBV29-1 | CSVGQITNVLTF | TGCAGCGTCGGACAGATCACCAACGTCCTGACTTTC
. | . | TRBJ2-5 | 14 | TRBV5-1 | CASSPSPGSETQYF | TGCGCCAGCAGCCCGAGCCCAGGGTCCGAGACCCAGTACTTC
. | . | TRBJ1-1 | 12 | TRBV27 | CASSSGGTEAFF | TGTGCCAGCAGTTCCGGGGGTACTGAAGCTTTCTTT
. | . | TRBJ2-1 | 14 | TRBV7-3 | CASSLNRRANEQFF | TGTGCCAGCAGCTTAAACCGCAGGGCGAATGAGCAGTTCTTC
once | TRBD2 | TRBJ2-1 | 15 | TRBV5-1 | CASEGGLAGGVEQFF | TGCGCCAGCGAGGGAGGACTAGCGGGAGGGGTTGAGCAGTTCTTC
. | . | TRBJ2-1 | 15 | TRBV7-9 | CASSLVGGHNNEQFF | TGTGCCAGCAGCTTGGTAGGGGGACACAACAATGAGCAGTTCTTC
. | TRBD1 | TRBJ1-1 | 16 | TRBV5-8 | CASSFQGAYIDTEAFF | TGTGCCAGCAGCTTTCAGGGGGCCTATATTGACACTGAAGCTTTCTTT
. | . | TRBJ1-2 | 12 | TRBV30 | CAWSLGVYGYTF | TGTGCCTGGAGTTTGGGAGTTTATGGCTACACCTTC
once | . | TRBJ2-7 | 13 | TRBV19 | CASSRSGAYEQYF | TGTGCCAGTAGCCGATCCGGGGCCTACGAGCAGTACTTC
. | . | TRBJ1-5 | 15 | TRBV7-7 | CASSPPRASNQPQHF | TGTGCTAGCAGCCCCCCCCGCGCTAGCAATCAGCCCCAGCATTTT
. | . | TRBJ2-2 | 14 | TRBV2 | CASSRLERAGELFF | TGTGCCAGCAGCCGTTTGGAGAGAGCGGGGGAGCTGTTTTTT
. | . | TRBJ2-3 | 14 | TRBV6-4 | CASSEVAETDTQYF | TGTGCCAGCAGTGAGGTGGCTGAAACAGATACGCAGTATTTT
. | TRBD1 | TRBJ2-3 | 17 | TRBV4-1 | CASSQARGPGSTDTQYF | TGCGCCAGCAGCCAAGCTAGGGGGCCCGGGAGCACAGATACGCAGTATTTT
. | . | TRBJ2-7 | 15 | TRBV4-2 | CASSSREGSAHEQYF | TGTGCCAGCAGTTCGCGAGAGGGCTCCGCCCACGAGCAGTACTTC
. | TRBD1 | TRBJ2-1 | 16 | TRBV7-2 | CASSLHRDRGFNEQFF | TGTGCCAGCAGCTTACATCGGGACAGGGGGTTTAATGAGCAGTTCTTC
. | . | TRBJ2-3 | 11 | TRBV18 | CASSPQDTQYF | TGTGCCAGCTCACCCCAAGATACGCAGTATTTT
. | TRBD2 | TRBJ2-3 | 15 | TRBV10-3 | CAISGTSGLTDTQYF | TGTGCCATCAGTGGGACTAGCGGCCTCACAGATACGCAGTATTTT
once | . | TRBJ1-3 | 16 | TRBV18 | CASSPPKQVSGNTIYF | TGTGCCAGCTCACCACCGAAACAGGTCTCTGGAAACACCATATATTTT
. | TRBD1 | TRBJ1-2 | 17 | TRBV28 | CASSPLWDSATNYGYTF | TGTGCCAGCAGTCCCCTATGGGACAGTGCGACTAACTATGGCTACACCTTC
. | . | TRBJ2-7 | 12 | TRBV19 | CASIEGGVEQYF | TGTGCCAGTATTGAGGGTGGGGTCGAGCAGTACTTC
. | TRBD1 | TRBJ2-3 | 15 | TRBV4-1 | CASSRSTGYSGTQYF | TGCGCCAGCAGCCGGTCGACAGGGTATAGTGGTACGCAGTATTTT
. | TRBD2 | TRBJ2-5 | 17 | TRBV24-1 | CATSDHGLAGGLETQYF | TGTGCCACCAGTGACCATGGACTAGCGGGAGGTTTGGAGACCCAGTACTTC
. | . | TRBJ2-5 | 13 | TRBV7-2 | CASSLRLVETQYF | TGTGCCAGCAGTTTACGATTAGTGGAGACCCAGTACTTC
once | TRBD2 | TRBJ2-3 | 13 | TRBV7-2 | CASSILERGAEYF | TGTGCCAGCAGCATCCTTGAGCGGGGGGCGGAGTATTTT
. | TRBD1 | TRBJ2-3 | 14 | TRBV4-3 | CASSLGQGGDTQYF | TGCGCCAGCAGCCTTGGACAGGGGGGAGATACGCAGTATTTT
. | TRBD2 | TRBJ2-3 | 13 | TRBV19 | CASSIGGRDTQYF | TGTGCCAGTAGTATTGGCGGGAGAGATACGCAGTATTTT
. | . | TRBJ1-4 | 14 | TRBV7-2 | CASRGGDSPWKLFF | TGTGCCAGCAGGGGGGGGGACTCCCCTTGGAAACTGTTTTTT
. | TRBD1 | TRBJ2-2 | 15 | TRBV6-5 | CASRTTGATTGELFF | TGTGCCAGCAGAACAACAGGGGCGACGACCGGGGAGCTGTTTTTT
. | . | TRBJ2-7 | 11 | TRBV29-1 | CSVARGNEQYF | TGCAGCGTTGCGAGGGGGAACGAGCAGTACTTC
. | TRBD2 | TRBJ2-1 | 14 | TRBV11-3 | CASSLPGGINEQFF | TGTGCCAGCAGCTTGCCGGGGGGAATAAATGAGCAGTTCTTC
. | . | TRBJ2-2 | 13 | TRBV6-5 | CASRDIMTGELFF | TGTGCCAGCAGGGACATTATGACCGGGGAGCTGTTTTTT